This T cell receptor beta chain was retrieved from a study of molecular identifiers for immune sequencing clone quantification. TCRdb recomputed calls from the PCR reads with MiXCR, one row per CDR3 protein. The top ten hold 0.75% to 0.95% of the sample, which has 75,000 to 100,000 distinct CDR3 sequences, roughly 20% seen once. Naive CD8 T cell sorting was performed on the CD8+CD4-CCR7+CD45RA+ phenotype. Study-wide results and caveats: Clones carrying above 20 RNA copies accounted for over 97% of effector molecules, under 1% in naive cells. Identical TCR molecules sharing a barcode could underestimate highly expanded clone sizes.

The sample holds many counts of this clonotype. What it binds is unknown. The source material was naive CD8+ T cells from blood, with Jurkat cell RNA spiked in. Subset indicated: FACS-sorted CD8+CD4-CCR7+CD45RA+ naive T cells. The source of this sequence is a human donor in good health. Some libraries in this study had Jurkat cell RNA spiked in.

The CDR3 here is CASSALGQMNTEAFF. The CDR3 nucleotides read TGTGCCAGCAGCGCGCTTGGACAAATGAACACTGAAGCTTTCTTT. J is TRBJ1-1 and V is TRBV9; a weak D match, TRBD1 (5 bases). This CDR3 spans 15 amino acids. V was clipped by 3 bases and J by 0 bases, with 12 bases between them. Germline V gives CDR1 SGDLS, CDR2 YYNGEE.